The T cell receptor beta chain under discussion was sequenced for a study of T cells in Graves' hyperthyroidism and ophthalmopathy. Overall study context: Peripheral blood was drawn at first diagnosis, prior to all treatment.

What was amplified from RNA transcripts were TCR beta CDR3 regions. With the HTBI primer set, the TCR CDR3 went through a first round of RT-PCR. Each CDR3 protein is one row after TCRdb ran MiXCR on the multiplex PCR reads. The sample has 600,000 to 850,000 distinct CDR3 sequences; under 20% are singletons. This clonotype was seen at least ten times. Antigen unknown. This CDR3 is built from 11 residues. V lost 2 bases, J lost 10 bases, and 6 bases lay in between. CDR1 and CDR2 from the germline V gene are MNHEY and SVGAGI. Overall study results and limits: Ophthalmopathy stood apart from stable hyperthyroidism in a 13 V-J model.

Patients were aged 18 to 65, had disease duration under 2 months, and had newly diagnosed hyperthyroidism. Used for diagnoses were clinical symptoms, serum thyroxine and TRAb, thyroid ultrasound and orbital computed tomography. The genes are TRBV6-5 and TRBJ2-1; D ambiguous. The source of this sequence is a woman aged 45-60 years with Graves' hyperthyroidism that later progressed to Graves' ophthalmopathy. The sample consisted of blood. The CDR3 sequence: CASSYVDEQFF. The DNA of the CDR3 is TGTGCCAGCAGTTACGTGGACGAGCAGTTCTTC.